Detailed here is one T cell receptor (beta chain). This clonotype was recorded many times. The target of this receptor is not known. No much larger clone is present one base from it, and per-base qualities are unavailable. The germline V gene provides CDR1 KGHSH and CDR2 LQKENI. The CDR3 runs 15 amino acids, cysteine and phenylalanine included. Here the CDR3 DNA is all that survives: 45 bases in frame from base 1. The junction shows trimming of 5 bases on V and 8 bases on J, plus 21 bases between the germline ends. The data derive from a study of CXCR3 chemokines and chemotherapy response in bladder cancer (dated 2022 in TCRdb). About the full investigation: The study examined whether intratumoral CXCR3 chemokine system activity predicted chemotherapy response in human bladder cancer.

The method was PCR. The sample was run on an Illumina HiSeq 2500. The public reads were reprocessed in TCRdb via fastp at Q25 and MiXCR, keeping in-frame beta chains. Entries that share a CDR3 protein sequence are merged under the most common genes and DNA. The sample table holds approximately 13,000 distinct CDR3 sequences, of which around 12% were seen once. In total, the top ten clones hold 20% to 30% of the sample. This clonotype was sampled from a human donor with bladder cancer that did not respond to neoadjuvant chemotherapy. Specimen collection occurred from a patient whose treatment included neoadjuvant chemotherapy. In this chain, TRBV18 is recombined with TRBJ1-1; no confident D gene assignment can be made. The CDR3 protein is CASSIRAGELREAFF. The base sequence is TGTGCCAGCTCAATTAGGGCCGGGGAGCTGAGGGAAGCTTTCTTT.